This TCR beta chain came from a study of blood T cell repertoires in COVID-19. The data were produced by immunoSEQ multiplex PCR, yet TCRdb's version contains in-frame clones alone and is incomplete. The repertoire holds about 240,000 clones, with approximately 90% as singletons. Only a few counts were recorded for this clone. V dropped 1 base and J dropped 4 bases, with 11 bases sitting between them. The CDR3 sequence is 14 residues long. The germline V gene has CDR1 GTSNPN and CDR2 SVGIG (reference sequence). This chain connects TRBV30 to TRBJ1-3, with a tentative D call TRBD1 (5 bases). The receptor's source is a woman aged 50 to 60 with COVID-19, enrolled during active disease. Sample: peripheral blood. The CDR3 DNA is TGTGCCTGGAGTGCAGACAGATCAGGAAACACCATATATTTT. Amino acids: CAWSADRSGNTIYF.